This record concerns one T cell receptor beta chain sequence. Its antigen is currently not known. Base qualities were left out, and no much larger clone turns up one base away. TCRdb lists the instrument as Illumina NovaSeq 6000. cDNA libraries for TCRalpha and TCRbeta were prepared by 5'RACE using constant-segment primers, with sample barcodes and unique molecular identifiers added. RNA was extracted from every sample with Trizol reagent. The libraries were amplified in two PCR steps, and the second step added a second sample barcode and Illumina TruSeq adapters. The libraries were sequenced on an Illumina NovaSeq using 2 x 150 bp paired-end reads. As for the authors' bioinformatics: Reads were demultiplexed and collapsed into UMI-guided consensus sequences with migec v1.2.7. With mixcr v2.1.11, UMI consensuses were aligned to TRA and TRB V and J templates and assembled into clonotypes. Expanded or contracted clonotypes were those called significant by both edgeR and NoisET, with noise models trained on biological replicates. For edgeR calls, a false discovery rate-adjusted p below 0.01 and a log2 fold-change threshold of 1 were applied. PCA with hierarchical clustering of max-normalized trajectories of the 1000 most abundant clonotypes was used as exploratory dynamics analysis. Separately sequenced CD4+ and CD8+ repertoires were used to assign a CD4 or CD8 phenotype to each responding clone. Through fastp at Q25 and MiXCR, TCRdb rebuilt clones from the public reads, retaining in-frame beta chains. Each entry merges the rows of one CDR3 protein and shows their most common DNA and genes. Clone size and V and J calls follow TCRdb, not the original study. This sample comprises hundreds of thousands of distinct CDR3 sequences, less than 25% of them detected only once. In total, the top ten clones hold 7.5% to 10% of the sample.

These data are taken from a study of T-cell memory formation after mild COVID-19 (dated by TCRdb to about 2021). With regard to the full study: Most TCR sequence clusters were specific to one of the two donors. In a couple of donors, T-cell clones that expanded and contracted after mild COVID-19 were tracked by sequencing TCRalpha and TCRbeta repertoires over time. The cohort was made up of two young adult volunteers, one female and one male, who were previously healthy.

General study outcomes and caveats: From day 15 to 85, contracting clones showed balanced CD4/CD8 phenotypes, whereas a second wave of clones that expanded from day 15 to 37 leaned towards CD4+. The study included only a couple of mild cases, and larger cohorts that include severe cases with pre-infection samples were judged to be necessary. Contracting CD4+ clones were found mainly in CM and EM memory subsets, while CD8+ clones were enriched in EMRA. The second-wave clones that peaked on day 37 were not confirmed to be SARS-CoV-2 specific. Some responding clones were detected in pre-infection memory, which suggested that pre-existing cross-reactive memory T cells had joined the SARS-CoV-2 response.

Ficoll-Paque density gradient centrifugation was the method used to isolate PBMCs. The CDR3 numbers 14 residues from cysteine through phenylalanine. The entry retains the CDR3 DNA only, 42 bases that are in frame from base 1. CDR1 is given as SNHLY and CDR2 as FYNNEI, both from the germline V gene. Here V drops 6 bases and J drops 7 bases, and the junction holds 9 bases not matched to any gene. The sample consisted of PBMCs or a T cell subset sorted from them (not recorded which). The chain is made from TRBV2 and TRBJ1-1, with 9 bases matching TRBD1. This receptor was identified in an adult woman who had mild COVID-19 (a few samples of this study predate the infection). The sample titles of this study are shuffled in the database, so cell type and time point are left out; the donor was told from shared clones. The CDR3 has the sequence CASSLSGQGLEAFF. The DNA sequence is as follows: TGTGCCAGCAGCCTATCGGGACAGGGACTTGAAGCTTTCTTT.